The entry below describes one T cell receptor gamma chain. In its sample, this clone was seen a few times. What antigen it recognizes has not been identified. This clone may be a read error of a much larger clone one base away. The germline V gene encodes CDR1 EGSNGY and CDR2 YDSYNSKV. The CDR3, from cysteine to phenylalanine, totals 19 residues. Only CDR3 DNA is held: 57 bases, read in frame from base 1. Genomic DNA was extracted with the QIAamp DNA FFPE tissue kit from ten 5-um FFPE scrolls per case. Classification of coeliac disease based on the TCR repertoire was tested using fully anonymised formalin-fixed paraffin-embedded duodenal biopsies that were surplus to diagnostic needs. The record originates from a study of intestinal T cells in coeliac disease (dated by TCRdb to about 2020). For context, the study as a whole: Coeliac patients were found to be much younger than controls, with mean ages of around 16.0 versus 57 years recorded in the TRG cohort. The TCR-delta (TRD) cohort comprised duodenal biopsies from some 11 coeliac disease patients and some 11 non-coeliac controls. Duodenal biopsies from fewer than 40 coeliac disease patients and roughly 20 non-coeliac controls made up a second, larger TCR-gamma (TRG) cohort. Broad study findings and their caveats: FFPE-derived DNA was found to be relatively degraded, and loss of a proportion of TCR sequences in each sample was likely caused by this degradation. TRD kmer-based clustering correctly classified all 22 biopsies in training, with a reported leave-one-out accuracy of over 80%. Repeated CDR3 amino acid sequences could not be distinguished from PCR duplicates. TRG clustering correctly classified most of the 54 biopsies (approximately 94%), with a reported leave-one-out accuracy of roughly 90%. The coeliac group and the control group were significantly different in age, but an analysis split by age did not give significant classification.

Library prep was done by multiplex PCR. For sequencing, an Ion Torrent PGM was employed. TRG repertoires were amplified from 200 ng of biopsy DNA using the LymphoTrack kit, whose primers carry Illumina adapters. TRG amplicons were purified with AMPure XP beads, quantified on a 2100 Bioanalyzer, and pooled equimolarly. Sequencing of TRG libraries was performed on an Ion PGM instrument. As for how the authors treated the data: FastX discarded any read in which over 10% of nucleotides had a quality score below the third quartile for that patient. Reads were aligned with IMGT/HighV-QUEST to assign V, D and J genes, identify CDR3 regions and assess functionality. After the sequences were translated into amino acids, every sequence predicted to be non-functional was thrown out. CDR3s were broken into kmers both with and without positional annotation, kmer frequencies were analysed by PCA, and samples were clustered using each of the 1023 combinations of PCs 1-10. Classification was validated by leave-one-out cross-validation, re-optimising parameters on the remaining samples each time. Shannon diversity was calculated using the vegan R package from repeated random subsamples equal to the lowest read count. Clonotypes were called again by TCRdb from the public reads via CATT, and duplicate nucleotide sequences were then merged into one entry. These V and J calls rely on TCRdb rather than the paper's analysis. In this sample the table shows 780 or so gamma-chain clones, roughly 44% of which occur a single time. 20% to 25% of the sample lies in the top ten.

The chain couples TRGV2 to TRGJP2. The clonotype originates from a human donor with celiac disease. Sequenced: a duodenal biopsy. The nucleotides read TGTGCCACCCGGGACGGGCTCTCCCCGCCGAATAGTAGTGATTGGATCAAGACGTTT. Translated, it gives CATRDGLSPPNSSDWIKTF.